This TCR beta chain derives from a study of cytomegalovirus exposure and HLA in healthy donors. Study conclusions and caveats: Available immune exposure information was restricted to CMV serostatus only. Researchers left out some V segments, among them TRBV6-2 and TRBV6-3, as indistinguishable. Association of a missense DCLRE1C variant with TCR beta V- and J-gene trimming was reported in a later analysis.

About this clone: Its antigen is unidentified.

V lost 3 bases and J lost 8; bases outside the gene matches: 5. Germline CDR1 and CDR2: SGDLS and YYNGEE. There are 14 residues in the CDR3. Vbeta (60) and Jbeta (13) primers were used in the PCR. Per the original data handling: A later analysis tallied some 80 million unique TCR beta chains, about 9.9 million of them shared. Sequencing used immunoSEQ multiplex PCR; TCRdb keeps in-frame clones, though not all of them. For V, J and clone size, that table is used; D and trimming come from the DNA. The table for this sample gives roughly 190,000 clones. This chain joins TRBV9 and TRBJ1-2; 12 positions agree with TRBD1. The sample was PBMCs. This TCR was recovered from a woman aged 18-29 years in good health and CMV-seropositive. The CDR3 DNA reads as TGTGCCAGCAGCGGGGGACAGGGGGCATGGGGCTACACCTTC. Its translation is CASSGGQGAWGYTF.